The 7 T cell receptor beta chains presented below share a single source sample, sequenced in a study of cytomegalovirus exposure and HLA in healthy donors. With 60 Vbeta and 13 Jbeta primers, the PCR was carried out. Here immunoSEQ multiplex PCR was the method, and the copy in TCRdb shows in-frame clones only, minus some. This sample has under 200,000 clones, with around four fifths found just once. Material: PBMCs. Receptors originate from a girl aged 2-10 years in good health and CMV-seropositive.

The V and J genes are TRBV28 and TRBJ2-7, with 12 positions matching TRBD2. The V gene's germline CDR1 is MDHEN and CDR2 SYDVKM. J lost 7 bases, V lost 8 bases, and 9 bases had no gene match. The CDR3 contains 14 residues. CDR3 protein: CASSLAGGPGEQYF. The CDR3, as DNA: TGTGCCAGCTCGCTAGCGGGAGGGCCAGGGGAGCAGTACTTC.

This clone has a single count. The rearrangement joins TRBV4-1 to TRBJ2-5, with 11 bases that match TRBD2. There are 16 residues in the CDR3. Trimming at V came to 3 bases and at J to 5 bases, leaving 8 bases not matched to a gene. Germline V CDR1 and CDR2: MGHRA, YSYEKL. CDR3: CASSQLAGGGGETQYF. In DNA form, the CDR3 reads TGCGCCAGCAGCCAGCTAGCGGGAGGTGGGGGGGAGACCCAGTACTTC.

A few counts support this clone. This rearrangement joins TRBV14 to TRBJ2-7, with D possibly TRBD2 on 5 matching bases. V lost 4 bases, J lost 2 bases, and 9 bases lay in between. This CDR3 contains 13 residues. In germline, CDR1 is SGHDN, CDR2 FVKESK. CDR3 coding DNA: TGTGCCAGCAGCCGGGAGTTTACCTACGAGCAGTACTTC. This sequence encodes CASSREFTYEQYF.

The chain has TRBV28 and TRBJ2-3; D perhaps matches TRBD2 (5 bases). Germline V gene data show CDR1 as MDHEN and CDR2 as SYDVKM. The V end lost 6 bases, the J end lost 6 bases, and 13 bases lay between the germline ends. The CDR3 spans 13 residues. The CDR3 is CASSDYSWDTQYF. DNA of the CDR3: TGTGCCAGCAGCGACTATTCATGGGATACGCAGTATTTT.

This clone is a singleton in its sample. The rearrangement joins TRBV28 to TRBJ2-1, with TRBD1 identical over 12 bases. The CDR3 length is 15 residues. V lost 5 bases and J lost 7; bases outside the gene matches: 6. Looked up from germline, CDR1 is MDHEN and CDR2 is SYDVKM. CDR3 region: CASSPGTGGRNEQFF. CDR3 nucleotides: TGTGCCAGCAGTCCCGGGACAGGGGGCAGGAATGAGCAGTTCTTC.

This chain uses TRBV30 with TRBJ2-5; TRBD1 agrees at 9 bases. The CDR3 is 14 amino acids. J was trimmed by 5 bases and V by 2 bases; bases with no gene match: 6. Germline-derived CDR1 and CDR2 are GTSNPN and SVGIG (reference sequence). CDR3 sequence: CAWSTLTGGETQYF. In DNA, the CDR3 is TGTGCCTGGAGTACCCTGACAGGGGGGGAGACCCAGTACTTC.

CDR3 nucleotide sequence: TGTGCCAGCAGCTTAAGGGTCAGGGGGCACGTGGTCACTGAAGCTTTCTTT. Translation: CASSLRVRGHVVTEAFF. The chain carries TRBV7-8 and TRBJ1-1; 8 bases are a match to TRBD1. The CDR3 sequence is 17 residues long. J gave up 4 bases and V 2 bases, and 12 bases lay outside the gene matches. Per germline, CDR1 SGHVS and CDR2 FQNEAQ.